This TCR beta chain was retrieved from a study of shared clonotypes between healthy human individuals. This CDR3 is 13 amino acids long. Germline lookup yields CDR1 MNHNS and CDR2 SASEGT. Trimming stripped 7 bases from V and 0 bases from J, with 4 bases between. About this clone: A much larger clone differs from this one at a single base, so this may be a read error.

Repertoires were generated with immunoSEQ multiplex PCR, while TCRdb's copy carries only in-frame clones and drops some. The table has over a million clones, under 80% seen once. The receptor was isolated from a man between 18 and 29 years old in good health. The material sequenced was memory CD4+ T cells sorted from blood. Subset of the sample: CD45RA-negative fraction. This chain connects TRBV6-1 to TRBJ2-6; D is unresolved. The chain's CDR3 is CASTLSGANVLTF. As DNA, the CDR3 is TGTGCCAGCACCCTCTCTGGGGCCAACGTCCTGACTTTC.